The sequence of this TCR beta chain was determined in a study of shared clonotypes between healthy human individuals. Overall study findings and caveats: It was the few donors that limited the genetic and exposure-history diversity represented. Clonotypes shared by all four sorted-subset donors had higher generation probabilities than non-shared clonotypes.

Comments on this clone: Its antigen is still unknown.

Germline loops: CDR1 LNHDA, CDR2 SQIVND (reference sequence). Losses at the gene ends were 2 bases for V and 4 bases for J; bases not matched to a gene: 6. The CDR3 runs to 16 residues. The repertoire was sequenced with immunoSEQ multiplex PCR; TCRdb's copy has only in-frame clones and lacks some. The table includes millions of clones, roughly 93% detected once. This chain connects TRBV19 to TRBJ2-1; TRBD2 matches 9 bases. The receptor was isolated from a man younger than 30 in good health. Some clones in this sample may be carry-over from other donors' samples. Sequencing was performed on naive CD4+ T cells from PBMCs. Sample subset: CD45RA+ positively selected. CDR3 bases: TGTGCCAGTAGTATACGCGCTAGCGGGATTTACAATGAGCAGTTCTTC. Translated, it gives CASSIRASGIYNEQFF.